Here is one T cell receptor beta chain with its context. Antigen specificity is unknown. Donors showed nominal health when sampled, although they likely had unrecorded immune exposures. These data originate in a study of cytomegalovirus exposure and HLA in healthy donors. Overall study findings and caveats: Among TCR beta chains of equal frequency, HLA-associated ones were more clonally expanded in a later analysis. The classifier, whose performance was assessed in both the original and validation cohorts, reportedly diagnosed cytomegalovirus status with high specificity and sensitivity. When analyzed later, the rates of TCR association showed variation by HLA locus, with DRB1 the most and HLA-C the fewest.

Germline lookup yields CDR1 LNHDA and CDR2 SQIVND (reference sequence). This CDR3 region has 16 residues. Losses at the gene ends were 4 bases for V and 3 bases for J; bases not matched to a gene: 9. Primers for the PCR totalled 60 Vbeta and 13 Jbeta. Measured with immunoSEQ multiplex PCR; TCRdb has only the in-frame clones, and not every one. This sample has about 110,000 clones, with approximately 80% found just once. This chain links TRBV19 with TRBJ1-5, with 7 bases identical to TRBD1. Sample: PBMCs. This TCR derives from a man aged 45-65 years in good health and CMV-seronegative. The CDR3: CASSSGQAPSNQPQHF. The DNA of the CDR3 is TGTGCCAGTAGTAGTGGACAGGCCCCTTCCAATCAGCCCCAGCATTTT.